This entry lists 7 T cell receptor beta chains sequenced from one sample in a study of CD8 T cells in ankylosing spondylitis. TCRdb re-called the 5' RACE reads through MiXCR, storing one row per CDR3 protein. The sample lists almost 400,000 distinct CDR3 sequences, around 22% occurring once. These receptors' antigens are unknown. Study conclusions and caveats: One TCR beta motif, made up of 7 or 8 highly homologous variants, appeared characteristic of ankylosing spondylitis blood.

The sequenced sample was blood, either unsorted or a sorted T cell fraction (not recorded which). The receptors derive from a male donor with ankylosing spondylitis.

This clonotype was observed a handful of times. This rearrangement joins TRBV20-1 to TRBJ2-2; 9 bases line up with TRBD2. The V gene end was trimmed by 5 bases and the J gene end by 4 bases; junction bases not matched to a gene: 8. Germline V CDR1 and CDR2: DFQATT, SNEGSKA (reference sequence). This CDR3 contains 15 residues. CDR3 in amino acids: CSAPLAGAFTGELFF. CDR3 bases: TGCAGTGCTCCTTTAGCGGGAGCGTTCACCGGGGAGCTGTTTTTT.

This chain links TRBV20-1 with TRBJ2-2; 14 bases fit TRBD2. The CDR3 is 16 residues long. CDR1 is DFQATT and CDR2 is SNEGSKA in the germline V gene (reference sequence). Trimming removed 3 bases from V and 5 bases from J; junction bases left unmatched: 5. The CDR3 DNA reads TGCAGTGCTAGGGGACTAGCGGGAGAATATACCGGGGAGCTGTTTTTT. It specifies CSARGLAGEYTGELFF.

This clonotype turned up a few times. The chain has TRBV11-3 and TRBJ2-1; 10 positions agree with TRBD1. CDR1 and CDR2 from the germline V gene are SGHNT and YENEEA. This CDR3 region has 17 residues. V lost 0 bases and J lost 1; bases outside the gene matches: 3. CDR3 residues: CASSLDRQGASYNEQFF. In DNA form, the CDR3 reads TGTGCCAGCAGCTTAGACCGACAGGGGGCTTCCTACAATGAGCAGTTCTTC.

The J gene is TRBJ1-1, the V gene TRBV12-3 or TRBV12-4; D is uncertain. Deletions cut 6 bases from V and 4 bases from J, with 3 bases between. CDR3 length: 10 residues. The CDR3 reads CASRSTEAFF. The DNA for the CDR3 is TGTGCCAGCAGGAGCACTGAAGCTTTCTTT.

This chain uses TRBV18 with TRBJ2-7, with D unclear. Trimming removed 2 bases at V and 4 bases at J, with 12 bases between. Germline V gives CDR1 KGHSH, CDR2 LQKENI. CDR3 length equals 14 residues. CDR3 bases: TGTGCCAGCTCACCAAGGCCGGATATATACGAGCAGTACTTC. It is translated as CASSPRPDIYEQYF. Full variable domain (missing parts from reference TRBV18 and TRBJ2-7): NAGVMQNPRHLVRRRGQEARLRCSPMKGHSHVYWYRQLPEEGLKFMVYLQKENIIDESGMPKERFSAEFPKEGPSILRIQQVVRGDSAAYFCASSPRPDIYEQYFGPGTRLTVT.

This clonotype was seen just once. At one boundary the junction diverges from the germline segment, which might be a read error. The chain employs TRBV6-5 and TRBJ1-1; D is perhaps TRBD1 (5 bases). The CDR3 runs to 13 residues. Germline loops: CDR1 MNHEY, CDR2 SVGAGI. The chain's CDR3 is CASSYSPQGEAYF. The CDR3, as DNA: TGTGCCAGCAGTTACTCGCCCCAGGGTGAAGCTTACTTT.

The chain employs TRBV4-2 and TRBJ2-7, with unresolved D. From germline, CDR1 is LGHNA and CDR2 YNFKEQ. Trimming pared 0 bases from V and 9 bases from J, leaving 12 bases between. This CDR3 comprises 13 residues. The chain's CDR3 is CASSQDKGFGQYF. The CDR3 nucleotides are TGTGCCAGCAGCCAAGATAAGGGTTTTGGGCAGTACTTC.